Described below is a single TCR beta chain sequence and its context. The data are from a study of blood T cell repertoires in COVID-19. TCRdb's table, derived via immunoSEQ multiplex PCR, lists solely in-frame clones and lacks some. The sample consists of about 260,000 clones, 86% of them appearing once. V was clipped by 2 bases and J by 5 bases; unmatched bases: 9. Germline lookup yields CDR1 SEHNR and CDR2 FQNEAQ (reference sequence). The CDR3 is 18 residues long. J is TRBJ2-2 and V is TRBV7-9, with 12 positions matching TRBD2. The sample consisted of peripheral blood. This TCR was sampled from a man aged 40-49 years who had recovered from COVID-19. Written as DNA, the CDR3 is TGTGCCAGCAGCTTAACTAGCGGGAGGCTTCGCCGGACCGGGGAGCTGTTTTTT. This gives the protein CASSLTSGRLRRTGELFF.